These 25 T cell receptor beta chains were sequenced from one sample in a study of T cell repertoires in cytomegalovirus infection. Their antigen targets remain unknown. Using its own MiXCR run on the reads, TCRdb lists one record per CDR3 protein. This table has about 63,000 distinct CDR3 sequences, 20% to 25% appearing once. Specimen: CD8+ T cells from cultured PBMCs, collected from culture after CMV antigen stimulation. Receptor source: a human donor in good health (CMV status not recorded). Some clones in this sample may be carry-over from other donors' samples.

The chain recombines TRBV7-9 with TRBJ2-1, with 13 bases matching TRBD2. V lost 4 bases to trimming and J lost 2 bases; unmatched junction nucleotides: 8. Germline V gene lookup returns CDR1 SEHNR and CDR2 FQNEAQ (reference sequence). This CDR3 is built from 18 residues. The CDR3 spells CASSSARTSGGTYNEQFF. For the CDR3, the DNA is TGTGCCAGCAGCTCTGCAAGGACTAGCGGGGGTACCTACAATGAGCAGTTCTTC.

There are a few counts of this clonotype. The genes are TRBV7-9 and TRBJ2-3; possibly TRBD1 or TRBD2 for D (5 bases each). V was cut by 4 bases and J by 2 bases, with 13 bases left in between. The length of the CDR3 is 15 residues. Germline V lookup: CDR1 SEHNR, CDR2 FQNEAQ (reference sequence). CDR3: CASSSPGTTTDTQYF. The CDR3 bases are TGTGCCAGCAGCTCCCCCGGGACGACCACAGATACGCAGTATTTT.

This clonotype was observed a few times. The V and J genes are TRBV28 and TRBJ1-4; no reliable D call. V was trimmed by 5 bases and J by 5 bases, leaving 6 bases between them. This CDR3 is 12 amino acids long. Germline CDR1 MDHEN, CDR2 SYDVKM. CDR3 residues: CASSIRNEKLFF. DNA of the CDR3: TGTGCCAGCAGTATACGAAATGAAAAACTGTTTTTT.

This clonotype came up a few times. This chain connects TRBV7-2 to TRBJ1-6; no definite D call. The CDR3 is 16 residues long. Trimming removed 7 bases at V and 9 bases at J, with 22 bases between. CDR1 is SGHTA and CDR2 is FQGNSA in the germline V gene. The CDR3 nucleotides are TGTGCCAGCACCCTCGGCAGTCGTTCGATGGGTTCACCCCTCCACTTT. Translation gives CASTLGSRSMGSPLHF.

CDR3: CASSYLWDTEAFF. The CDR3 DNA is TGTGCCAGCAGTTACCTGTGGGACACTGAAGCTTTCTTT. The chain has TRBV6-2 or TRBV6-3 and TRBJ1-1; D gene uncertain. Germline assignment: CDR1 MNHEY and CDR2 SVGEGT. The CDR3 length is 13 residues. The V end lost 2 bases, the J end lost 3 bases, and 7 bases lay between the germline ends.

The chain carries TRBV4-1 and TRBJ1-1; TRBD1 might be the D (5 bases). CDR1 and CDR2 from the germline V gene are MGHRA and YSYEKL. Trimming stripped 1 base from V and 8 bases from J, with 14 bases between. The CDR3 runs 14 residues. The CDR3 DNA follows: TGCGCCAGCAGCCAAGGGGGGAGTAGGGACGAAGCTTTCTTT. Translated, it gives CASSQGGSRDEAFF.

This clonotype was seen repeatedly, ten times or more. CDR3 nucleotides: TGTGCCAGCAGCCCCCCGGGCTTCACGGGTGAGCAGTTCTTC. It encodes CASSPPGFTGEQFF. The rearrangement uses TRBV7-9 and TRBJ2-1, with D uncertain. Germline-derived CDR1 and CDR2 are SEHNR and FQNEAQ (reference sequence). Trimming removed 5 bases at V and 9 bases at J, with 17 bases between. The CDR3 totals 14 residues.

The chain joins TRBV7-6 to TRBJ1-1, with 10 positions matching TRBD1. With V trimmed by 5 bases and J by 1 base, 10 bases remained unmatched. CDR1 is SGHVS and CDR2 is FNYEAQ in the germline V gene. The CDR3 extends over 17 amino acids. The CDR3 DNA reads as TGTGCCAGCAGCCACCCCGACCGGGACAGGGGGAACACTGAAGCTTTCTTT. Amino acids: CASSHPDRDRGNTEAFF.

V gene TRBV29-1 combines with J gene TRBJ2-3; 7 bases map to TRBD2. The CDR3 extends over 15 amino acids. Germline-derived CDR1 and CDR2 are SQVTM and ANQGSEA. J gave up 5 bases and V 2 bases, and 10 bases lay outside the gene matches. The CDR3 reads CSVELERGEVDTQYF. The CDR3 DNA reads TGCAGCGTTGAACTCGAACGGGGGGAGGTAGATACGCAGTATTTT.

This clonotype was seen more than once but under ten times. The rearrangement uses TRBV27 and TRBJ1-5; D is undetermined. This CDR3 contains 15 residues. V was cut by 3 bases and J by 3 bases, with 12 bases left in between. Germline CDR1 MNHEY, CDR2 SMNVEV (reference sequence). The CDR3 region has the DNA TGTGCCAGCAGTTTTTCGCGCCGCCTCAATCAGCCCCAGCATTTT. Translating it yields CASSFSRRLNQPQHF.

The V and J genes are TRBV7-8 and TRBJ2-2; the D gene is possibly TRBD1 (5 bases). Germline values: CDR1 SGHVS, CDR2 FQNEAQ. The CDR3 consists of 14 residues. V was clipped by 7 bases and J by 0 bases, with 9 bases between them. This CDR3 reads CASKGRANTGELFF. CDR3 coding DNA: TGTGCCAGCAAGGGCAGGGCGAACACCGGGGAGCTGTTTTTT.

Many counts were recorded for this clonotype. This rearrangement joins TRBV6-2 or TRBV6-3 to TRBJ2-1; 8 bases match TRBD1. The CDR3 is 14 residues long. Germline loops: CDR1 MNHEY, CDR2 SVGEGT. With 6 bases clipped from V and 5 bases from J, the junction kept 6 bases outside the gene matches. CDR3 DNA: TGTGCCAGCAGCGGACAGGGTGCAAACAATGAGCAGTTCTTC. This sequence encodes CASSGQGANNEQFF.

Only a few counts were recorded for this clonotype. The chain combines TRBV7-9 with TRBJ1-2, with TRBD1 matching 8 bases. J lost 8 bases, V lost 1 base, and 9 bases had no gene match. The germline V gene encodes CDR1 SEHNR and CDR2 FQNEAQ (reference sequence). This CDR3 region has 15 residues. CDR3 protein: CASSLGPGQVKGYTF. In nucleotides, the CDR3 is TGTGCCAGCAGCTTAGGACCGGGACAGGTTAAGGGCTACACCTTC.

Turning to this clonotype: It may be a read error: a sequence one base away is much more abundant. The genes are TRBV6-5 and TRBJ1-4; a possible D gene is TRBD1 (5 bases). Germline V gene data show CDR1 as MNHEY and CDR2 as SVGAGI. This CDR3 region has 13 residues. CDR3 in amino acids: CDSSYSTGGKLFF. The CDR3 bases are TGTGACAGCAGTTACTCTACAGGTGGCAAACTGTTTTTT.

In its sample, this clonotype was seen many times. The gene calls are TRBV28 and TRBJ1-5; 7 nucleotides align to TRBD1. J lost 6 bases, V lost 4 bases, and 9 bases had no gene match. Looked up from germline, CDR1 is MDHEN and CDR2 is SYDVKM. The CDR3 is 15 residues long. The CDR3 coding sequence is TGTGCCAGCAGTTCTTTTGACAGGGTTGCTCAGCCCCAGCATTTT. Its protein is CASSSFDRVAQPQHF.

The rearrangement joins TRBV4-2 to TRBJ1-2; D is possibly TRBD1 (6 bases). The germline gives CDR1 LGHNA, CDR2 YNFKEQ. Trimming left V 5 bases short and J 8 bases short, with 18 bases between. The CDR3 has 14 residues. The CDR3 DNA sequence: TGTGCCAGCAGCGCCCACAGGGAAGAAAAGGGCTACACCTTC. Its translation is CASSAHREEKGYTF.

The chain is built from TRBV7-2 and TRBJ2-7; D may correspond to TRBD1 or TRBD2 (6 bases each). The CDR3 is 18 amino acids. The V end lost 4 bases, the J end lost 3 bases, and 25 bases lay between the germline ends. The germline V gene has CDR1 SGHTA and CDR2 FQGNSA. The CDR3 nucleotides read TGTGCCAGCAGCTCCCATCCCCGGACGGTCGAGGGGGGCTACGAGCAGTACTTC. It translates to CASSSHPRTVEGGYEQYF. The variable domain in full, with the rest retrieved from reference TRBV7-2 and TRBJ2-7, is GAGVSQSPSNKVTEKGKDVELRCDPISGHTALYWYRQSLGQGLEFLIYFQGNSAPDKSGLPSDRFSAERTGGSVSTLTIQRTQQEDSAVYLCASSSHPRTVEGGYEQYFGPGTRLTVT.

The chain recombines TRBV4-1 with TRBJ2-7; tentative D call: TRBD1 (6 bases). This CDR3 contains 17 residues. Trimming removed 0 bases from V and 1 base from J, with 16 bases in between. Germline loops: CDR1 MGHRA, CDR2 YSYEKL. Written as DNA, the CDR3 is TGCGCCAGCAGCCAAGATCCGGTGACAGGATATTCCTACGAGCAGTACTTC. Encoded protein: CASSQDPVTGYSYEQYF.

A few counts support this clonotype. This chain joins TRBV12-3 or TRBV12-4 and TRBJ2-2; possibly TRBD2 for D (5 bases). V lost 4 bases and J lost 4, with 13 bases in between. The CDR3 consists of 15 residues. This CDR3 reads CASSWWRSGTGELFF. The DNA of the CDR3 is TGTGCCAGCAGTTGGTGGAGGTCGGGCACCGGGGAGCTGTTTTTT.

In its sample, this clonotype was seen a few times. CDR3 in DNA: TGTGCCAGCAGTCGAATGGACACTGAAGCTTTCTTT. This translates into CASSRMDTEAFF. J is TRBJ1-1 and V is TRBV6-2 or TRBV6-3, with D uncertain. V shed 5 bases and J shed 3 bases, with 7 bases lying between them. CDR1 and CDR2 from the germline V gene are MNHEY and SVGEGT. The CDR3 contains 12 residues.

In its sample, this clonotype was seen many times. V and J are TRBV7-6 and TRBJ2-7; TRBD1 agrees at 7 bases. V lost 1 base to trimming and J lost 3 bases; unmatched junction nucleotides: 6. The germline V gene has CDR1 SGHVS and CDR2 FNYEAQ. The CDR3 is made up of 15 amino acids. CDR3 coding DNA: TGTGCCAGCAGCTTAGAAGGACAGGCATTCTACGAGCAGTACTTC. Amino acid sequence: CASSLEGQAFYEQYF.

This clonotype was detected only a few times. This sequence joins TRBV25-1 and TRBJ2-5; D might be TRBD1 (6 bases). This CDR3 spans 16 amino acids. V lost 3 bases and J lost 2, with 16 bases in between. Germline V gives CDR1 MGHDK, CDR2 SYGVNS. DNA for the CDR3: TGTGCCAGCAGTGATATGACAGGCGAACTTCAAGAGACCCAGTACTTC. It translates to CASSDMTGELQETQYF.

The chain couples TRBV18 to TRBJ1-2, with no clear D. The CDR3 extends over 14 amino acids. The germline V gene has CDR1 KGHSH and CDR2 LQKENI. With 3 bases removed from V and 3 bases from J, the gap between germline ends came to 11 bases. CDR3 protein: CASSPENGYYGYTF. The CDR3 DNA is TGTGCCAGCTCACCGGAAAACGGATACTATGGCTACACCTTC.

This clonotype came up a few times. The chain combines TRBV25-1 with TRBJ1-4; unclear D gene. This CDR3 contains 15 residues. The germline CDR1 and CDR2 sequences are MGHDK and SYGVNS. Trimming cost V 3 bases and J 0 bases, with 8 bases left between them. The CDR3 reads CASSDLEATNEKLFF. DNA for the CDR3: TGTGCCAGCAGTGATCTAGAAGCAACTAATGAAAAACTGTTTTTT.

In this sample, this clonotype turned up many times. CDR3 in amino acids: CASSDLGTKDYTF. CDR3 in DNA: TGTGCCAGCAGTGATTTGGGGACAAAAGACTACACCTTC. This sequence joins TRBV2 and TRBJ1-2; D perhaps matches TRBD1 (6 bases). Trimming pared 3 bases from V and 10 bases from J, leaving 15 bases between. Germline loops: CDR1 SNHLY, CDR2 FYNNEI. The CDR3 is made up of 13 amino acids.